The entry below gives a single TCR beta chain sequence along with its context. The antigen remains unidentified. CDR3 length: 15 residues. V was clipped by 0 bases and J by 2 bases; unmatched bases: 1. The V gene's germline CDR1 is GTSNPN and CDR2 SVGIG (reference sequence). A TCRbeta library incorporating unique molecular identifiers was prepared. MiXCR, run by TCRdb on the PCR reads, gives a single entry per CDR3 protein. The table records about 830,000 distinct CDR3 sequences, roughly 15% of them present only once. The entry originates in a study of T-cell reconstitution after alpha-beta-depleted transplantation in children. Study outcomes and limitations: Surviving recipient T cells and thymic progenitors produced the high day-60 TCRbeta diversity seen in some patients. The study reportedly traced alpha-beta T cells about two months after transplant to several hundred expanded graft clones.

The receptor was isolated from a male patient younger than 18 who had a stem cell transplant for acute lymphoblastic leukemia, so the T cells may come from the graft donor. The genes are TRBV30 and TRBJ2-3, with TRBD2 matching 11 bases. Sequenced material: PBMCs, mostly from graft donor cells, taken 360 days after TCRalphabeta/CD19-depleted stem cell transplant. This CDR3 is CAWSVLAGVTDTQYF. The CDR3 DNA reads TGTGCCTGGAGTGTACTAGCGGGAGTCACAGATACGCAGTATTTT.